One sample yielded the 16 T cell receptor beta chains listed below, sequenced in a study of spatial heterogeneity in lung cancer. The time point here: sample taken at primary tumor resection. TCRdb used MiXCR to reprocess the 5' RACE reads, holding one entry per CDR3 protein. Here the sample spans around 7,700 distinct CDR3 sequences, around 15% being singletons. Sample: normal lung tissue next to the tumor, taken at surgery. These receptors all come from a male donor with early-stage non-small cell lung cancer.

This clonotype has just one count. The chain combines TRBV18 with TRBJ2-7, with 7 bases that match TRBD1. Unmatched junction bases numbered 10, after V lost 2 bases and J lost 12 bases. Germline loops: CDR1 KGHSH, CDR2 LQKENI. CDR3 size: 13 residues. CDR3 coding DNA: TGTGCCAGCTCACCAGCCGACAGGGCCCCCCGGTACTTC. Translated, it gives CASSPADRAPRYF.

This clonotype was counted ten times or more. This sequence joins TRBV20-1 and TRBJ2-7; maybe TRBD1 (6 bases). Deletions cut 6 bases from V and 3 bases from J, with 15 bases between. The CDR3 is 13 amino acids. Germline loops: CDR1 DFQATT, CDR2 SNEGSKA (reference sequence). CDR3 amino acids: CSAKQGLGYEQYF. For the CDR3, the DNA is TGCAGTGCAAAACAGGGCTTGGGCTACGAGCAGTACTTC.

By frequency in the sample, this clonotype is medium-sized. V is TRBV5-1 and J is TRBJ2-3; D call uncertain. The ends were cut back, 0 bases at V and 1 base at J, with 9 bases in the middle. In germline, CDR1 is SGHRS, CDR2 YFSETQ. The length of the CDR3 is 15 residues. CDR3 amino acids: CASSLDGARTDTQYF. The CDR3 DNA follows: TGCGCCAGCAGCTTGGACGGAGCCCGCACAGATACGCAGTATTTT.

This clonotype is judged large. The chain employs TRBV9 and TRBJ1-6, with no clear D. The CDR3 extends over 15 amino acids. Germline assignment: CDR1 SGDLS and CDR2 YYNGEE. V was shortened by 0 bases and J by 7 bases, with 11 bases between the two germline ends. The CDR3 DNA sequence: TGTGCCAGCAGCGTAGCACCCAACGGAAATTCACCCCTCCACTTT. Its protein product is CASSVAPNGNSPLHF.

This clonotype is judged medium-sized. The chain combines TRBV18 with TRBJ1-3; D not certain. From germline, CDR1 is KGHSH and CDR2 LQKENI. The length of the CDR3 is 11 residues. V lost 5 bases, J lost 1 base, and 0 bases lay in between. The CDR3 loop is CASSSGNTIYF. The DNA for the CDR3 is TGTGCCAGCTCATCTGGAAACACCATATATTTT. The full variable domain, in which reference TRBV18 and TRBJ1-3 provide the parts outside the CDR3, is NAGVMQNPRHLVRRRGQEARLRCSPMKGHSHVYWYRQLPEEGLKFMVYLQKENIIDESGMPKERFSAEFPKEGPSILRIQQVVRGDSAAYFCASSSGNTIYFGEGSWLTVV.

This clonotype was recorded many times. The genes are TRBV7-6 and TRBJ1-5, with a tentative D call TRBD1 (5 bases). The V gene's germline CDR1 is SGHVS and CDR2 FNYEAQ. This CDR3 region has 14 residues. Trimming stripped 5 bases from V and 4 bases from J, with 12 bases between. Here the CDR3 DNA reads TGTGCCAGCAGCCAGTGGGGGGGGAATCAGCCCCAGCATTTT. Amino acids: CASSQWGGNQPQHF.

This clonotype was counted a few times. The chain couples TRBV5-1 to TRBJ2-5; the D gene is possibly TRBD1 (6 bases). The CDR3 covers 14 residues. The V gene's germline CDR1 is SGHRS and CDR2 YFSETQ. Trimming left V 2 bases short and J 4 bases short, with 12 bases between. DNA for the CDR3: TGCGCCAGCAGCTTTACAGGGTTGGGAGAGACCCAGTACTTC. Translating it yields CASSFTGLGETQYF.

This clonotype was seen at least ten times. The genes are TRBV11-2 and TRBJ1-6, with D perhaps matching TRBD1 (5 bases). The CDR3 covers 13 residues. V lost 5 bases and J 7 bases, leaving 9 bases between the germline ends. Per germline, CDR1 SGHAT and CDR2 FQNNGV. CDR3: CASSTDRNSPLHF. Written as DNA, the CDR3 is TGTGCCAGCAGCACCGACAGAAATTCACCCCTCCACTTT. The whole variable domain, filled in from reference TRBV11-2 and TRBJ1-6, reads EAGVAQSPRYKIIEKRQSVAFWCNPISGHATLYWYQQILGQGPKLLIQFQNNGVVDDSQLPKDRFSAERLKGVDSTLKIQPAKLEDSAVYLCASSTDRNSPLHFGNGTRLTVT.

The chain uses TRBV3-1 and TRBJ1-3, with 12 bases identical to TRBD1. Germline V gene lookup returns CDR1 LGHDT and CDR2 YNNKEL (reference sequence). The V gene end was trimmed by 1 base and the J gene end by 8 bases; junction bases not matched to a gene: 3. This CDR3 has 15 residues. The CDR3 spells CASSQGGQGAYTIYF. CDR3 coding DNA: TGTGCCAGCAGCCAAGGGGGACAGGGGGCATACACCATATATTTT.

This clonotype was counted a few times. This chain's CDR3 is CAWNGLGQRGADTQYF. In nucleotides, the CDR3 is TGTGCCTGGAATGGTTTGGGCCAAAGGGGGGCAGATACGCAGTATTTT. The V and J genes are TRBV30 and TRBJ2-3; the D gene could be TRBD1 or TRBD2 (6 bases each). The CDR3 length is 16 residues. The germline V gene encodes CDR1 GTSNPN and CDR2 SVGIG (reference sequence). Trimming removed 4 bases at V and 4 bases at J, with 21 bases between.

This sequence joins TRBV2 and TRBJ1-1; D might be TRBD1 (5 bases). Trimming cost V 7 bases and J 4 bases, with 19 bases left between them. CDR3 size: 15 residues. The germline V gene has CDR1 SNHLY and CDR2 FYNNEI. The CDR3 region is CASTIRTFQGTEAFF. DNA of the CDR3: TGTGCCAGCACTATTAGGACCTTCCAGGGCACTGAAGCTTTCTTT. The variable domain in full, with the rest retrieved from reference TRBV2 and TRBJ1-1, is EPEVTQTPSHQVTQMGQEVILRCVPISNHLYFYWYRQILGQKVEFLVSFYNNEISEKSEIFDDQFSVERPDGSNFTLKIRSTKLEDSAMYFCASTIRTFQGTEAFFGQGTRLTVV.

Only a few counts were recorded for this clonotype. Here the CDR3 reads CASRANYGYTF. DNA for the CDR3: TGTGCCAGTCGCGCTAACTATGGCTACACCTTC. The chain joins TRBV6-5 to TRBJ1-2; no definite D call. In germline, CDR1 is MNHEY, CDR2 SVGAGI. V lost 9 bases to trimming and J lost 0 bases, with 5 bases between them. CDR3 length: 11 residues.

By sample share, this clonotype is medium-sized. V usage is TRBV19 and J usage is TRBJ2-1; TRBD1 matches at 12 bases. The V segment lost 4 bases and the J segment 8 bases; nucleotides outside the gene matches: 12. The CDR3 is 17 amino acids. Germline V lookup: CDR1 LNHDA, CDR2 SQIVND (reference sequence). CDR3: CASSKGQGAIGNDEQFF. The CDR3 DNA reads TGTGCCAGTAGTAAGGGACAGGGGGCGATCGGGAACGATGAGCAGTTCTTC.

This clonotype qualifies as medium-sized. This chain links TRBV7-2 with TRBJ2-7, with D unclear. The V gene lost 2 bases and the J gene lost 0 bases, with 5 bases spanning the gap. Germline CDR1 reads SGHTA; CDR2 reads FQGNSA. CDR3 size: 13 residues. The CDR3 protein is CASSLQSSYEQYF. The CDR3, as DNA: TGTGCCAGCAGCTTACAGAGCTCCTACGAGCAGTACTTC. The full variable domain, its missing parts supplied by reference TRBV7-2 and TRBJ2-7, is GAGVSQSPSNKVTEKGKDVELRCDPISGHTALYWYRQSLGQGLEFLIYFQGNSAPDKSGLPSDRFSAERTGGSVSTLTIQRTQQEDSAVYLCASSLQSSYEQYFGPGTRLTVT.

This chain connects TRBV5-1 to TRBJ2-3; D not resolved. The CDR3 is 17 residues long. Trimming shortened V by 4 bases and J by 2 bases, and 20 bases separated the two germline ends. Germline assignment: CDR1 SGHRS and CDR2 YFSETQ. The CDR3 loop reads CASSPAPQDTPTDTQYF. The CDR3 DNA reads as TGCGCCAGCAGCCCAGCCCCCCAAGACACCCCCACAGATACGCAGTATTTT.

This clonotype was observed at least ten times. The chain joins TRBV4-2 to TRBJ1-2; 9 nucleotides agree with TRBD1. This CDR3 spans 16 amino acids. Losses at the gene ends were 0 bases for V and 4 bases for J; bases not matched to a gene: 6. Germline lookup yields CDR1 LGHNA and CDR2 YNFKEQ. The CDR3 is CASSQDGTGPTYGYTF. CDR3 DNA: TGTGCCAGCAGCCAAGATGGGACAGGGCCTACCTATGGCTACACCTTC.